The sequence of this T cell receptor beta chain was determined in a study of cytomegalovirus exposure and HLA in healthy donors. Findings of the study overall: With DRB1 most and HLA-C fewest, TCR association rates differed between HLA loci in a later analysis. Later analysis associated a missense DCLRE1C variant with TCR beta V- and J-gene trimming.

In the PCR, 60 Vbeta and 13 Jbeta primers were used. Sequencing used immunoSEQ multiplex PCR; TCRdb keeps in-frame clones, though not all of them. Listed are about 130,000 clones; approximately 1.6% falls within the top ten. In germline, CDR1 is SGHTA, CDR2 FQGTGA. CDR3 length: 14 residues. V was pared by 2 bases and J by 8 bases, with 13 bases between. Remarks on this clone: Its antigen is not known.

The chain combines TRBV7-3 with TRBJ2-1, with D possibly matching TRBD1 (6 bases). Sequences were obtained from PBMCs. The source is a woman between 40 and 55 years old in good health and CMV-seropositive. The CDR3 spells CASSLVVGGDEQFF. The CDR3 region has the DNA TGTGCCAGCAGCTTAGTGGTAGGGGGTGATGAGCAGTTCTTC.